These 18 T cell receptor beta chains originate from one sample sequenced in a study of technical replicates of blood from four donors. Generated by immunoSEQ multiplex PCR, the TCRdb table keeps only in-frame clones and is missing some. This table has about 75,000 clones, roughly nine tenths appearing once. Specimen: PBMCs. All receptors come from a human donor in good health. Some clones in this sample may be carry-over from other donors' samples.

V and J are TRBV6-5 and TRBJ1-1; 7 bases are shared with TRBD1. Trimming took 6 bases from V and 5 from J; bases not matched to a gene: 9. Germline CDR1 and CDR2: MNHEY and SVGAGI. CDR3 size: 14 residues. Written as DNA, the CDR3 is TGTGCCAGCAGCCCGACAGGGATAGGAACTGAAGCTTTCTTT. Encoded protein: CASSPTGIGTEAFF.

V usage is TRBV7-9 and J usage is TRBJ2-7, with a possible D match to TRBD2 (6 bases). Germline CDR1 reads SEHNR; CDR2 reads FQNEAQ (reference sequence). This CDR3 spans 16 amino acids. The V end was cut by 5 bases, the J end by 0 bases, with 17 bases between. CDR3 bases: TGTGCCAGCAGCCTCCAGACTGGGCGGGACTCCTACGAGCAGTACTTC. Its translation is CASSLQTGRDSYEQYF.

This chain's CDR3 is CASSPTSGAGELFF. CDR3 nucleotide sequence: TGCGCCAGCAGCCCGACTAGCGGGGCCGGGGAGCTGTTTTTT. The chain recombines TRBV5-1 with TRBJ2-2, with 11 nucleotides matching TRBD2. V trimming: 4 bases; J trimming: 6 bases; junction bases outside the gene matches: 2. Germline assignment: CDR1 SGHRS and CDR2 YFSETQ. The CDR3 has 14 residues.

The chain is built from TRBV2 and TRBJ2-7; 8 bases line up with TRBD1. V dropped 6 bases and J dropped 2; count of bases not matched to a gene: 12. This CDR3 spans 16 amino acids. The germline V gene has CDR1 SNHLY and CDR2 FYNNEI. CDR3 in DNA: TGTGCCAGCAGCCCCCGGACAGGGAGGAGCCCCTACGAGCAGTACTTC. This codes for CASSPRTGRSPYEQYF. Supplemented by reference TRBV2 and TRBJ2-7, the full variable domain reads EPEVTQTPSHQVTQMGQEVILRCVPISNHLYFYWYRQILGQKVEFLVSFYNNEISEKSEIFDDQFSVERPDGSNFTLKIRSTKLEDSAMYFCASSPRTGRSPYEQYFGPGTRLTVT.

The chain has TRBV5-1 and TRBJ2-7; the D is unclear. This CDR3 has 15 amino acids. Germline V gene data show CDR1 as SGHRS and CDR2 as YFSETQ. V was trimmed by 3 bases and J by 2 bases, leaving 15 bases between them. DNA for the CDR3: TGCGCCAGCAGCTCCGCCATGGGCGTGACCTACGAGCAGTACTTC. This encodes CASSSAMGVTYEQYF.

CDR3 residues: CASSLDKNYGYTF. In nucleotides, the CDR3 is TGTGCCAGCTCGTTAGACAAGAATTATGGCTACACCTTC. The chain employs TRBV18 and TRBJ1-2; D not resolved. Germline CDR1 reads KGHSH; CDR2 reads LQKENI. The length of the CDR3 is 13 residues. Trimming took 6 bases from V and 5 from J, leaving 13 bases between them.

The J gene is TRBJ2-3, the V gene TRBV5-6; 8 positions agree with TRBD2. In germline, CDR1 is SGHDT, CDR2 YYEEEE. The CDR3 totals 15 residues. The trim removed 3 bases at V and 5 bases at J, leaving 8 bases unmatched. The CDR3 sequence is CASSSPRGGQDTQYF. DNA of the CDR3: TGTGCCAGCAGCTCGCCTCGGGGGGGCCAAGATACGCAGTATTTT.

This sequence joins TRBV9 and TRBJ1-2; a possible D gene is TRBD1 (5 bases). CDR3 length: 15 residues. Trimming cost V 1 base and J 2 bases, with 12 bases left between them. The germline gives CDR1 SGDLS, CDR2 YYNGEE. The chain's CDR3 is CASSVSPRANYGYTF. The CDR3 DNA reads as TGTGCCAGCAGCGTAAGTCCCAGGGCGAACTATGGCTACACCTTC.

Of note for this clone: Additional DNA sequences in this sample encode the identical CDR3. This chain uses TRBV4-1 with TRBJ2-7; 7 positions agree with TRBD1. CDR1 and CDR2 from the germline V gene are MGHRA and YSYEKL. J lost 4 bases, V lost 0 bases, and 6 bases had no gene match. The CDR3 contains 15 residues. The CDR3 here is CASSQDPGTDYEQYF. The CDR3 nucleotides read TGCGCCAGCAGCCAAGATCCGGGGACAGATTACGAGCAGTACTTC.

This chain links TRBV10-3 with TRBJ2-1, with a weak D call TRBD2 (6 bases). Germline CDR1 is ENHRY and CDR2 is SYGVKD. The V end was cut by 4 bases, the J end by 0 bases, with 13 bases between. This CDR3 is built from 16 residues. The CDR3 nucleotides are TGTGCCATCAGTGTCGATAGCGGTGGCTCCTACAATGAGCAGTTCTTC. Translating gives CAISVDSGGSYNEQFF.

The rearrangement uses TRBV9 and TRBJ1-5, with no clear D. Germline CDR1 reads SGDLS; CDR2 reads YYNGEE. V lost 0 bases, J lost 0 bases, and 4 bases lay in between. CDR3 length: 14 residues. Here the CDR3 reads CASSVAGSNQPQHF. CDR3 bases: TGTGCCAGCAGCGTAGCAGGTAGCAATCAGCCCCAGCATTTT.

This chain connects TRBV6-6 to TRBJ2-3, with 8 bases that match TRBD1. The CDR3 extends over 13 amino acids. With 6 bases clipped from V and 5 bases from J, the junction kept 4 bases outside the gene matches. The germline CDR1 and CDR2 sequences are MNHNY and SVGAGI (reference sequence). The CDR3 bases are TGTGCCAGCAGCCCAGGGGGCGGAGATACGCAGTATTTT. Amino acids: CASSPGGGDTQYF.

The CDR3, as DNA: TGTGCCAGCAGCGTAGCGGGACAGAACACTGAAGCTTTCTTT. The encoded protein is CASSVAGQNTEAFF. This chain joins TRBV9 and TRBJ1-1, with D maybe TRBD1 (6 bases). Germline-derived CDR1 and CDR2 are SGDLS and YYNGEE. V was cut by 0 bases and J by 1 base, with 7 bases left in between. The length of the CDR3 is 14 residues.

V gene TRBV5-6 combines with J gene TRBJ1-4; 7 nucleotides align to TRBD1. The germline V gene has CDR1 SGHDT and CDR2 YYEEEE. J gave up 8 bases and V 3 bases, and 7 bases lay outside the gene matches. CDR3 length: 14 amino acids. CDR3 DNA: TGTGCCAGCAGCTCTGGACAGGTGGGGGAAAAACTGTTTTTT. This codes for CASSSGQVGEKLFF.

This chain uses TRBV5-3 with TRBJ1-5; possible D gene TRBD1, 5 bases. TRBV5-3 qualifies as an ORF whose function is uncertain. V was clipped by 7 bases and J by 2 bases, with 13 bases between them. This CDR3 is 14 amino acids long. The CDR3 sequence is CARPQGGGNQPQHF. For the CDR3, the DNA is TGTGCCAGACCTCAGGGAGGGGGCAATCAGCCCCAGCATTTT.

This clone occurred once. The chain has TRBV6-6 and TRBJ1-2, with TRBD1 matching 7 bases. The CDR3 has 15 amino acids. Germline CDR1 and CDR2: MNHNY and SVGAGI (reference sequence). V trimming: 4 bases; J trimming: 0 bases; junction bases outside the gene matches: 5. As DNA, the CDR3 is TGTGCCAGCAGTTCCGGGACAGTGTCTAACTATGGCTACACCTTC. Translated, it gives CASSSGTVSNYGYTF.

The CDR3 DNA reads TGTGCCAGTAGTATCGACAGTAACACTGAAGCTTTCTTT. This gives the protein CASSIDSNTEAFF. The chain links TRBV19 to TRBJ1-1; TRBD1 might be the D (5 bases). The CDR3 loop spans 13 amino acids. V was trimmed by 3 bases and J by 2 bases, leaving 7 bases between them. CDR1 and CDR2 (germline): LNHDA, SQIVND (reference sequence).

As to this clone: No DNA is shown, since the ends of the CDR3 on it are uncertain; the CDR3 is the one TCRdb lists. The CDR3 protein is CASSLLPSGSCFF. This chain connects TRBV5-8 to TRBJ2-2; TRBD2, the table's D call, was not compared with the DNA. Counting both end residues, the CDR3 totals 13 amino acids. Germline assignment: CDR1 SGHTS and CDR2 YDEGEE.